This TCR beta chain was obtained from a study of blood T cells in healthy people across ages. Study-wide points: Long-lived and aged donors differed, with more naive CD4+ cells and higher diversity in the long-lived. The donors' CMV status was not determined, possibly confounding changes in expanded clonotypes. Higher naive T cell percentage went strongly together with higher TCR beta diversity.

In the case of this clonotype: Its antigen remains unidentified.

Together with a sample-barcoded 5' primer, a J-beta primer mix was included in a second PCR lasting about 6 to 11 cycles. Per-sample output comprised a minimum of 3 million paired-end reads containing CDR3. TCRdb re-called the 5' RACE reads through MiXCR, storing one row per CDR3 protein. The sample yields some 640,000 distinct CDR3 sequences, around half seen once. This CDR3 comprises 16 residues. Germline assignment: CDR1 SGHRS and CDR2 YFSETQ. V was clipped by 3 bases and J by 3 bases, with 16 bases between them. The chain combines TRBV5-1 with TRBJ2-1, with a possible D match to TRBD2 (6 bases). This receptor was obtained from a woman between 55 and 75 years old in good health. The sample consisted of blood. The CDR3 protein is CASSYAGSGSYNEQFF. As DNA, the CDR3 is TGCGCCAGCAGCTACGCGGGTAGCGGTAGCTACAATGAGCAGTTCTTC.